What follows are 16 T cell receptor beta chains derived from one specimen sequenced in a study of shared T cell receptors in the human thymus. Profiled with immunoSEQ multiplex PCR; TCRdb holds only in-frame clones, not every one. The data hold 540,000 or so clones, with roughly 74% observed a single time. These data were also filed under a second study, of human thymus T cells.

The sample taken for sequencing was thymocytes. Receptors originate from a boy under three years old with a congenital heart defect.

This clone came up a few times. The rearrangement links TRBV7-2 to TRBJ2-7, with 11 positions matching TRBD2. Germline-derived CDR1 and CDR2 are SGHTA and FQGNSA. This CDR3 has 16 amino acids. V dropped 4 bases and J dropped 3; count of bases not matched to a gene: 8. The CDR3 loop reads CASSSRGLADFYEQYF. For the CDR3, the DNA is TGTGCCAGCAGCTCAAGGGGACTAGCGGACTTCTACGAGCAGTACTTC.

In DNA form, the CDR3 reads TGTGCTAGTGGTAGGGGGACTAGCGGGAGGTCCTACAATGAGCAGTTCTTC. Translating it yields CASGRGTSGRSYNEQFF. V and J are TRBV12-5 and TRBJ2-1; 15 positions agree with TRBD2. The V segment lost 5 bases and the J segment 1 base; nucleotides outside the gene matches: 3. This CDR3 spans 17 amino acids. Germline values: CDR1 LGHNT, CDR2 FRNRAP.

The rearrangement uses TRBV4-1 and TRBJ2-1; D remains unclear. The CDR3 spans 14 residues. Trimming pared 1 base from V and 7 bases from J, leaving 11 bases between. Per the germline V gene, CDR1 is MGHRA and CDR2 is YSYEKL. This CDR3 is CASSQVPGLNEQFF. As DNA, the CDR3 is TGCGCCAGCAGCCAAGTACCGGGTCTTAATGAGCAGTTCTTC.

J is TRBJ2-3 and V is TRBV6-4; 8 nucleotides agree with TRBD2. V was clipped by 4 bases and J by 0 bases; unmatched bases: 6. Looked up from germline, CDR1 is MRHNA and CDR2 is SNTAGT. The CDR3 is made up of 16 amino acids. In DNA form, the CDR3 reads TGTGCCAGCAGTGCCCAGGGACTAGTAAGCACAGATACGCAGTATTTT. Protein: CASSAQGLVSTDTQYF.

This clone was detected a few times. V usage is TRBV5-4 and J usage is TRBJ2-6, with TRBD1 as a possible D gene (5 bases). The V end was cut by 0 bases, the J end by 2 bases, with 15 bases between. Germline values: CDR1 SGHNT, CDR2 YYREEE (reference sequence). The CDR3 contains 18 residues. CDR3 loop: CASSLESREFAGANVLTF. Written as DNA, the CDR3 is TGTGCCAGCAGCTTGGAGAGCAGGGAATTTGCTGGGGCCAACGTCCTGACTTTC. The full variable domain, its missing parts supplied by reference TRBV5-4 and TRBJ2-6, is ETGVTQSPTHLIKTRGQQVTLRCSSQSGHNTVSWYQQALGQGPQFIFQYYREEENGRGNFPPRFSGLQFPNYSSELNVNALELDDSALYLCASSLESREFAGANVLTFGAGSRLTVL.

This clone was detected only a few times. This rearrangement joins TRBV4-2 to TRBJ2-5; no clear D. Germline V gene data show CDR1 as LGHNA and CDR2 as YNFKEQ. V was shortened by 5 bases and J by 7 bases, with 14 bases between the two germline ends. CDR3 length equals 13 residues. The CDR3 loop reads CASSTHEEPTQYF. The CDR3 DNA reads as TGTGCCAGCAGCACCCACGAGGAACCGACCCAGTACTTC.

The V gene is TRBV4-3, the J gene TRBJ2-1, with TRBD2 identical over 7 bases. The CDR3 consists of 19 residues. Germline V lookup: CDR1 LGHNA, CDR2 YSLEER. The trim removed 1 base at V and 0 bases at J, leaving 12 bases unmatched. The DNA of the CDR3 is TGCGCCAGCAGCCAAGGGGGGGGAGGTCGATTTAGCTCCTACAATGAGCAGTTCTTC. Its protein product is CASSQGGGGRFSSYNEQFF.

The V gene is TRBV25-1, the J gene TRBJ2-2, with a weak D call TRBD2 (6 bases). Per the germline V gene, CDR1 is MGHDK and CDR2 is SYGVNS. The germline V and J ends were trimmed by 7 bases and 6 bases, with 9 bases remaining between them. This CDR3 has 12 amino acids. This CDR3 reads CASTGDSGELFF. The CDR3, as DNA: TGTGCCAGCACGGGGGACTCCGGGGAGCTGTTTTTT.

The chain combines TRBV6-1 with TRBJ1-5, with D maybe TRBD1 (5 bases). Trimming stripped 2 bases from V and 0 bases from J, with 14 bases between. From germline, CDR1 is MNHNS and CDR2 SASEGT. This CDR3 contains 17 residues. CDR3 nucleotides: TGTGCCAGCAGTGAAATCACCGGGGGAATTAGCAATCAGCCCCAGCATTTT. Its translation is CASSEITGGISNQPQHF.

The V gene is TRBV14, the J gene TRBJ2-1, with a possible D match to TRBD2 (5 bases). The CDR3 runs 11 residues. V lost 6 bases and J lost 6, with 6 bases in between. In germline, CDR1 is SGHDN, CDR2 FVKESK. CDR3 nucleotides: TGTGCCAGCAGTCGGGGCAATGAGCAGTTCTTC. It encodes CASSRGNEQFF.

The V gene is TRBV4-2, the J gene TRBJ2-5; 7 bases are a match to TRBD2. J lost 5 bases, V lost 0 bases, and 3 bases had no gene match. The CDR3 is 14 amino acids. In germline, CDR1 is LGHNA, CDR2 YNFKEQ. The CDR3 is CASSQETSWETQYF. As DNA, the CDR3 is TGTGCCAGCAGCCAAGAGACTAGCTGGGAGACCCAGTACTTC.

The chain employs TRBV28 and TRBJ1-3; no clear D gene. Between the trimmed V and J ends, which lost 6 bases and 0 bases, there was a span of 15 bases. Germline lookup yields CDR1 MDHEN and CDR2 SYDVKM. The CDR3 has 16 residues. The CDR3 DNA reads as TGTGCCAGCAGCGCCGTCGGAGGGTCCTCTGGAAACACCATATATTTT. It yields the protein CASSAVGGSSGNTIYF.

This clone was found a few times. The chain has TRBV21-1 and TRBJ2-7; TRBD2, the table's D call, lacks a check against the DNA. TRBV21-1 is marked as a pseudogene. This CDR3 has 14 residues. The CDR3 DNA reads as TGTGCCAGCATCGGAGTAGCGTATTACTACGAGCAGTACTTC. Translating it yields CASIGVAYYYEQYF.

The rearrangement joins TRBV14 to TRBJ1-2, with a weak D call TRBD1 (6 bases). The germline V gene encodes CDR1 SGHDN and CDR2 FVKESK. V lost 3 bases to trimming and J lost 3 bases, with 14 bases between them. The CDR3 length is 15 residues. The CDR3 is CASSHKSDRYYGYTF. DNA for the CDR3: TGTGCCAGCAGCCATAAGAGCGACAGGTACTATGGCTACACCTTC.

The chain has TRBV4-3 and TRBJ2-3; 8 bases are shared with TRBD1. The length of the CDR3 is 16 residues. CDR1 is LGHNA and CDR2 is YSLEER in the germline V gene. J gave up 0 bases and V 4 bases, and 6 bases lay outside the gene matches. The CDR3 loop is CASSRTGSLSTDTQYF. The CDR3 DNA follows: TGCGCCAGCAGCCGGACAGGGTCTCTTAGCACAGATACGCAGTATTTT.

The chain joins TRBV14 to TRBJ2-7, with 8 bases fitting TRBD1. The CDR3 loop spans 15 amino acids. The junction had 12 bases not matched to a gene; V was cut back by 6 bases and J by 5 bases. Germline assignment: CDR1 SGHDN and CDR2 FVKESK. CDR3 sequence (DNA): TGTGCCAGCAGTCGTTACAGCCGGGACAGGCACGAGCAGTACTTC. It translates to CASSRYSRDRHEQYF. The full variable domain, in which reference TRBV14 and TRBJ2-7 provide the parts outside the CDR3, is EAGVTQFPSHSVIEKGQTVTLRCDPISGHDNLYWYRRVMGKEIKFLLHFVKESKQDESGMPNNRFLAERTGGTYSTLKVQPAELEDSGVYFCASSRYSRDRHEQYFGPGTRLTVT.